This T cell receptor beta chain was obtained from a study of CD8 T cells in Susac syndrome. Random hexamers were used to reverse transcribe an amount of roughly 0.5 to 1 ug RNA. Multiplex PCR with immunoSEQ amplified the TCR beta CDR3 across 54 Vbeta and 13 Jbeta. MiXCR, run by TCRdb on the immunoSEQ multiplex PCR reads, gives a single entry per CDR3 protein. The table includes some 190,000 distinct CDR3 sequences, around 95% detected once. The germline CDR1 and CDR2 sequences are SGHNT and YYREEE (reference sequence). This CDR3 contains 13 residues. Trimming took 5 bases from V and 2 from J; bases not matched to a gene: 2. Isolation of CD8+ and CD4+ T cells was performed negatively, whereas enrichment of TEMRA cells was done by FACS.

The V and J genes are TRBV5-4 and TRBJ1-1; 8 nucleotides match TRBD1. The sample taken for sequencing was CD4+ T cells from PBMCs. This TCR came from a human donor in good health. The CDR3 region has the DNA TGTGCCAGCAGGCAGGGGGCTAACACTGAAGCTTTCTTT. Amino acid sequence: CASRQGANTEAFF.